This T cell receptor (beta chain) derives from a study of cytomegalovirus exposure and HLA in healthy donors. This PCR relied on a set of 60 Vbeta primers and 13 Jbeta primers. Sequencing was performed with immunoSEQ multiplex PCR; in TCRdb, only in-frame clones are kept and a portion is missing. The sample has 130,000 or so clones; around 77% are singletons. The CDR3 is 13 amino acids. The ends were cut back, 6 bases at V and 3 bases at J, with 6 bases in the middle. CDR1 is SGHAT, CDR2 FQNNGV, per germline. Findings of the study overall: The likely origin of a cluster of highly shared sequence variants was a sequencing artifact. Later on, an analysis showed TCR association rates differing by HLA locus, with DRB1 the most and HLA-C the fewest.

As concerns this clone: What it binds is not known.

The V gene is TRBV11-2, the J gene TRBJ2-6; D remains unclear. Specimen: PBMCs. This TCR derives from a man aged 18-30 years in good health and CMV-seropositive. The CDR3 DNA follows: TGTGCCAGCAGACGACTTGGGGCCAACGTCCTGACTTTC. Amino acid sequence: CASRRLGANVLTF.